The sequence of this TCR beta chain was determined in a study of beta chain features in type 1 diabetes. A single count supports this clone. Its cognate antigen is unknown. cDNA synthesis used the whole RNA isolate, giving expressed TCRB sequences. The assay was immunoSEQ multiplex PCR, and TCRdb's table has in-frame clones only and misses some. The profile shows more than 350,000 clones, 11% of them singletons. Study observations and caveats: Whatever favoring of shorter templates PCR might show would apply equally to patients and controls.

Sequencing was performed on naive CD4+ T cells from blood. This clonotype originated in a woman aged 18 to 35 in good health.

This CDR3 reads CASSLEYSARLYEQYF. CDR3 nucleotide sequence: TGTGCCAGCAGCTTAGAATATTCGGCGCGACTCTACGAGCAGTACTTC. The rearrangement joins TRBV7-2 to TRBJ2-7; D not certain. There are 16 residues in the CDR3. Germline V gives CDR1 SGHTA, CDR2 FQGNSA. V lost 1 base and J lost 3, with 16 bases in between.